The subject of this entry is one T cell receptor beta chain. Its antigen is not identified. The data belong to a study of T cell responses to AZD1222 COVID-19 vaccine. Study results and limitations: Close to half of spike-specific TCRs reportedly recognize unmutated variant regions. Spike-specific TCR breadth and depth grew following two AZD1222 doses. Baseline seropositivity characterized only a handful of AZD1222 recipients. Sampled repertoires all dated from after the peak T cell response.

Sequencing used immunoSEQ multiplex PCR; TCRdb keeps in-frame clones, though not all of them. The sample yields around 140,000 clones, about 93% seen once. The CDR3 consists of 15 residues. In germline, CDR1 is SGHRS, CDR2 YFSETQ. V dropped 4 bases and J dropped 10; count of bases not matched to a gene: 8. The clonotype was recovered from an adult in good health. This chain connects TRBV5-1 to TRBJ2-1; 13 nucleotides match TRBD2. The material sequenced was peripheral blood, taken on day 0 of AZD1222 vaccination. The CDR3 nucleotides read TGCGCCAGCAGCCTCTCCCGGACTAGCGGGGGCGAGCAGTTCTTC. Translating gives CASSLSRTSGGEQFF.